This is a list of T cell receptor beta chains from one sample in a study of T cells after yellow fever vaccination. TCRdb processed the 5' RACE reads anew with MiXCR; each CDR3 protein has one entry. The sample consists of approximately 580,000 distinct CDR3 sequences, roughly 17% of them appearing once. The source material was PBMCs, sampled 5 to 6 days after the first yellow fever vaccination. The origin of the receptors is a man aged 18 to 35 who received the YFV17D yellow fever vaccine. Both conserved end residues are part of each CDR3. The order of the fields is CDR3 DNA, CDR3 protein, J gene, D gene, V gene, clone size. A D gene is named only where the DNA matches it firmly. Some rows mark clone size as missing; the rest say once, few, many or name a class of expanded clone.

TGCAGCGTTGAAGGAACGCAGGACACCGGGGAGCTGTTTTTT,CSVEGTQDTGELFF,TRBJ2-2,NA,TRBV29-1,NA
TGTGCCAGCTCACCATTGGAGACCCAGTACTTC,CASSPLETQYF,TRBJ2-5,NA,TRBV18,many
TGTGCCAGCAGTTCCCGGACCCGCGAAGAGACCCAGTACTTC,CASSSRTREETQYF,TRBJ2-5,NA,TRBV6-2/TRBV6-3,few
TGTGCCAGCAGCCCCCAGGGGGCGCGGTACACTGAAGCTTTCTTT,CASSPQGARYTEAFF,TRBJ1-1,TRBD1,TRBV7-3,NA
TGTGCCAGCAGCTCCCACCCCCAACGGAGATTCTTC,CASSSHPQRRFF,TRBJ2-1,NA,TRBV7-2,NA
TGTGCCACCATGTATAGGGACACCGGGGAGCTGTTTTTT,CATMYRDTGELFF,TRBJ2-2,NA,TRBV28,NA
TGCAGCGTTGAAGTCGTAGCGGGGGGCGGGGGTACGCAGTATTTT,CSVEVVAGGGGTQYF,TRBJ2-3,TRBD2,TRBV29-1,few
TGTGCCAGCAGTTTCCAGCGGGCGTTCACAGATACGCAGTATTTT,CASSFQRAFTDTQYF,TRBJ2-3,NA,TRBV27,NA
TGTGCCAGTAGTACCCTAGCGGGGGGTCGGGATGAGCAGTTCTTC,CASSTLAGGRDEQFF,TRBJ2-1,TRBD2,TRBV19,NA
TGCGCCAGCAGCTTGGACGGGGGGCCTTCGAAGACCCAGTACTTC,CASSLDGGPSKTQYF,TRBJ2-5,NA,TRBV5-1,few
TGTGCCAGCAGCGTAGCTAACAGTCAAGAGACCCAGTACTTC,CASSVANSQETQYF,TRBJ2-5,NA,TRBV9,many
TGTGCCAGCAGTCCCAGAGGGCACCCAAATTCACCCCTCCACTTT,CASSPRGHPNSPLHF,TRBJ1-6,NA,TRBV6-9,NA
TGTGCCAGCAGTCCCGACAGGAGCTCCTACGAGCAGTACTTC,CASSPDRSSYEQYF,TRBJ2-7,NA,TRBV7-9,few
TGTGCCAGCAGTTACTCCCGACCCGAAAACCAAGAGACCCAGTACTTC,CASSYSRPENQETQYF,TRBJ2-5,NA,TRBV6-2/TRBV6-3,NA
TGTGCCAGCAGCTTGGGCCCCGAAGTAGGGAGGTATGGCTACACCTTC,CASSLGPEVGRYGYTF,TRBJ1-2,NA,TRBV5-5,NA
TGTGCCAGCAGCCAAGAACTACCAAGGGATACGCAGTATTTT,CASSQELPRDTQYF,TRBJ2-3,NA,TRBV14,few
TGTGCCAGCAGTGAGTCGGGCGGTGAGCAGTTCTTC,CASSESGGEQFF,TRBJ2-1,NA,TRBV2,many
TGTGCCAGCAGCCAGGGACCCGGATGGGCAGATACGCAGTATTTT,CASSQGPGWADTQYF,TRBJ2-3,NA,TRBV4-2,many
TGCGCCAGCAGTTTCTCAGGGATACGCACAGATACGCAGTATTTT,CASSFSGIRTDTQYF,TRBJ2-3,NA,TRBV5-1,NA
TGTGCCACCAAGGGACAGGTGGCAGATACGCAGTATTTT,CATKGQVADTQYF,TRBJ2-3,TRBD1,TRBV6-2/TRBV6-3,few
TGTGCCAGCACGGCGGATAGCAATCAGCCCCAGCATTTT,CASTADSNQPQHF,TRBJ1-5,NA,TRBV12-3/TRBV12-4,few
TGTGCCACCAGTGAAAAGTACATTCAGTACTTC,CATSEKYIQYF,TRBJ2-4,NA,TRBV24-1,many
TGTGCCAGCAGTTTTCTCGGCAGAACGGGCTATGGCTACACCTTC,CASSFLGRTGYGYTF,TRBJ1-2,NA,TRBV27,NA
TGTGCCAGCAGCCGAAGCGAGACACTAGGGGGCGTGAACACTGAAGCTTTCTTT,CASSRSETLGGVNTEAFF,TRBJ1-1,TRBD1,TRBV16,NA
TGTGCCAGCAGCTCATCTCGCGACCGCACAGATACGCAGTATTTT,CASSSSRDRTDTQYF,TRBJ2-3,NA,TRBV5-6,NA
TGCGCCAGCAGCCAAGGGGGGGCCGGCTTCACAGATACGCAGTATTTT,CASSQGGAGFTDTQYF,TRBJ2-3,NA,TRBV4-1,many
TGTGCCAGCAGCTACAACCATGAGCAGTTCTTC,CASSYNHEQFF,TRBJ2-1,NA,TRBV7-6,few
TGCAGTGCACAGCTTGTAGGGAAGACCCAGTACTTC,CSAQLVGKTQYF,TRBJ2-5,NA,TRBV20-1,few
TGTGCCAGCAGCTTCGCGGGGTTTTCGGTAGAGACCCAGTACTTC,CASSFAGFSVETQYF,TRBJ2-5,NA,TRBV7-8,NA
TGCAGTGCTAGGCTAGCGGGGGGGCCGTACTACGAGCAGTACTTC,CSARLAGGPYYEQYF,TRBJ2-7,TRBD2,TRBV20-1,NA
TGTGCCAGCAGCAACCCGACAGGGGACACTGAAGCTTTCTTT,CASSNPTGDTEAFF,TRBJ1-1,TRBD1,TRBV7-9,few
TGTGCCAGCAGCGGACTGACAGGGGGAGGAGAACCCGGGGAGCTGTTTTTT,CASSGLTGGGEPGELFF,TRBJ2-2,TRBD1,TRBV9,NA
TGTGCCAGCAGCCCCTTGTTGTCGGCTAGCGGGGGGAGAACAGATACGCAGTATTTT,CASSPLLSASGGRTDTQYF,TRBJ2-3,TRBD2,TRBV9,few
TGTGCCAGCAGCACCCGCCTCCAAAATCAGCCCCAGCATTTT,CASSTRLQNQPQHF,TRBJ1-5,NA,TRBV7-2,NA
TGTGCCAGCAGCTTCGAAAGAGGGGGGCAGGAGACCCAGTACTTC,CASSFERGGQETQYF,TRBJ2-5,NA,TRBV3-1,many
TGCAGCGTGGCCGTGTGGACGGATTTTTACGAGCAGTACTTC,CSVAVWTDFYEQYF,TRBJ2-7,NA,TRBV29-1,many
TGTGCCAGCAGCTCTAGCGGTCTGGAGACCCAGTACTTC,CASSSSGLETQYF,TRBJ2-5,TRBD2,TRBV2,once
TGTGCCAGCAGCTTGCCGGGACAGGGGGCCTCCGAGCAGTACTTC,CASSLPGQGASEQYF,TRBJ2-7,TRBD1,TRBV5-5,NA
TGCGCCAGCAGTGAGTCACGGGACGCGCAGTATTTT,CASSESRDAQYF,TRBJ2-3,NA,TRBV10-1,few
TGTGCCAGCAGTAGGCTAGCGGGGGTCCACAATGAGCAGTTCTTC,CASSRLAGVHNEQFF,TRBJ2-1,TRBD2,TRBV12-3/TRBV12-4,few
TGTGCCAGCAGTTTATCGGGCAGTACCTACGAGCAGTACTTC,CASSLSGSTYEQYF,TRBJ2-7,NA,TRBV27,NA
TGTGCCAGCAGCTTCCCAGGGACCACAGATACGCAGTATTTT,CASSFPGTTDTQYF,TRBJ2-3,NA,TRBV7-2,NA
TGCGCCAGCAGCTTGAAGAGGGACACTGAAGCTTTCTTT,CASSLKRDTEAFF,TRBJ1-1,NA,TRBV5-1,few
TGCAGTGCTGGGAGATCCCCTAGGGAGCAGTATTTT,CSAGRSPREQYF,TRBJ2-3,NA,TRBV20-1,few
TGTGCCAGCAGTTTCGGACAGGACACCGGGGAGCTGTTTTTT,CASSFGQDTGELFF,TRBJ2-2,TRBD1,TRBV6-5,NA
TGTGCCAGCAGCCCCCTAGCGGGGATAAACACCGGGGAGCTGTTTTTT,CASSPLAGINTGELFF,TRBJ2-2,TRBD2,TRBV14,NA